One sample yielded the 17 T cell receptor beta chains listed below, sequenced in a study of untreated major depressive disorder. Libraries were prepared by immunoSEQ multiplex PCR; TCRdb keeps only in-frame clonotypes and omits some of them. This table has about 20,000 clones, more than 70% appearing once. Sample: CD4+ T cells from PBMCs. All receptors derive from a woman aged 25 to 39 in good health.

The chain joins TRBV29-1 to TRBJ2-1, with TRBD2 matching over 9 bases. In germline, CDR1 is SQVTM, CDR2 ANQGSEA. This CDR3 spans 16 amino acids. Trimming removed 5 bases from V and 2 bases from J; junction bases left unmatched: 10. As DNA, the CDR3 is TGCAGCGTTCCGGGACTAGCTCAAATGACCTACAATGAGCAGTTCTTC. Translated, it gives CSVPGLAQMTYNEQFF.

The gene calls are TRBV28 and TRBJ1-2; TRBD1 agrees at 9 bases. The V gene's germline CDR1 is MDHEN and CDR2 SYDVKM. The CDR3 loop spans 13 amino acids. V was clipped by 3 bases and J by 4 bases; unmatched bases: 0. CDR3 DNA sequence: TGTGCCAGCAGTTTGGACAGGGGCTATGGCTACACCTTC. Residues: CASSLDRGYGYTF.

The chain employs TRBV6-1 and TRBJ2-2; D possibly matches TRBD1 or TRBD2 (6 bases each). Per the germline V gene, CDR1 is MNHNS and CDR2 is SASEGT. V shed 9 bases and J shed 0 bases, with 14 bases lying between them. The CDR3 runs to 15 residues. The CDR3 sequence is CASLEGQPNTGELFF. The CDR3 DNA is TGTGCCAGTCTGGAGGGACAACCGAACACCGGGGAGCTGTTTTTT.

The V and J genes are TRBV29-1 and TRBJ2-3; D is possibly TRBD1 or TRBD2 (6 bases each). The CDR3 is 14 amino acids. Per germline, CDR1 SQVTM and CDR2 ANQGSEA. Trimming shortened V by 4 bases and J by 3 bases, and 14 bases separated the two germline ends. CDR3 sequence reads: CSVAGGLVTDTQYF. In DNA, the CDR3 is TGCAGCGTTGCCGGGGGCTTGGTGACAGATACGCAGTATTTT.

This chain joins TRBV18 and TRBJ2-7; D is unresolved. Between the trimmed V and J ends, which lost 0 bases and 4 bases, there was a span of 4 bases. This CDR3 comprises 12 residues. Germline V gene sequence: CDR1 KGHSH, CDR2 LQKENI. The CDR3, as DNA: TGTGCCAGCTCACCACCGAGTTACGAGCAGTACTTC. This codes for CASSPPSYEQYF.

The chain couples TRBV5-1 to TRBJ2-3; a weak D match, TRBD2 (5 bases). Germline CDR1 and CDR2: SGHRS and YFSETQ. This CDR3 contains 14 residues. Trimming removed 2 bases at V and 0 bases at J, with 7 bases between. In DNA form, the CDR3 reads TGCGCCAGCAGCTTCCGGACTAGCACAGATACGCAGTATTTT. Encoded protein: CASSFRTSTDTQYF.

The chain is built from TRBV25-1 and TRBJ2-6; D uncertain. The CDR3 is 17 residues long. The germline V gene has CDR1 MGHDK and CDR2 SYGVNS. Trimming took off 1 base at V and 0 bases at J, with 10 bases between the two ends. This chain's CDR3 is CASSESRATSGANVLTF. CDR3 bases: TGTGCCAGCAGTGAATCTCGCGCTACCTCTGGGGCCAACGTCCTGACTTTC.

This chain connects TRBV5-1 to TRBJ2-7; 10 bases are shared with TRBD2. CDR1 SGHRS and CDR2 YFSETQ come from the germline V gene. The length of the CDR3 is 17 residues. With V trimmed by 1 base and J by 6 bases, 13 bases remained unmatched. CDR3 nucleotides: TGCGCCAGCAGCTTGTCACTAGCGGGACGTTCCCTCGCCGAGCAGTACTTC. Translating it yields CASSLSLAGRSLAEQYF.

This chain links TRBV14 with TRBJ2-3; 8 nucleotides line up with TRBD1. The CDR3 extends over 16 amino acids. In germline, CDR1 is SGHDN, CDR2 FVKESK. Unmatched junction bases numbered 6, after V lost 2 bases and J lost 2 bases. CDR3 loop: CASSQRTGSTTDTQYF. The CDR3 DNA reads TGTGCCAGCAGCCAAAGGACAGGGAGCACCACAGATACGCAGTATTTT.

The rearrangement joins TRBV7-9 to TRBJ1-1; D is undetermined. Per germline, CDR1 SEHNR and CDR2 FQNEAQ (reference sequence). Trimming shortened V by 8 bases and J by 1 base, and 8 bases separated the two germline ends. This CDR3 has 12 amino acids. The CDR3 nucleotides are TGTGCCAGCCGGGTGTGGAACACTGAAGCTTTCTTT. Translated, it gives CASRVWNTEAFF.

The CDR3 region has the DNA TGCGCCAGCAGCATCGGAAGTTCCTCCTACGAGCAGTACTTC. It is translated as CASSIGSSSYEQYF. V usage is TRBV5-1 and J usage is TRBJ2-7; D is ambiguous. The CDR3 loop spans 14 amino acids. V was pared by 4 bases and J by 0 bases, with 11 bases between. Germline CDR1 reads SGHRS; CDR2 reads YFSETQ.

The J gene is TRBJ1-2, the V gene TRBV30, with a possible D match to TRBD1 (5 bases). Germline V lookup: CDR1 GTSNPN, CDR2 SVGIG (reference sequence). This CDR3 is 14 amino acids long. V dropped 4 bases and J dropped 0 bases, with 12 bases sitting between them. The CDR3 DNA is TGTGCCTGGACCCCCGGGGGAGCTAACTATGGCTACACCTTC. This codes for CAWTPGGANYGYTF.

CDR3 residues: CASSGGTGLGVTEAFF. Written as DNA, the CDR3 is TGCGCCAGCAGTGGGGGAACGGGACTGGGTGTCACTGAAGCTTTCTTT. The chain carries TRBV10-1 and TRBJ1-1; a weak D match, TRBD1 (5 bases). V was clipped by 4 bases and J by 4 bases, with 19 bases between them. The CDR3 length is 16 residues. Germline V gene lookup returns CDR1 WNHNN and CDR2 SYGVQD (reference sequence).

The rearrangement joins TRBV27 to TRBJ1-1, with 9 bases fitting TRBD1. This CDR3 is 14 amino acids long. The germline V gene encodes CDR1 MNHEY and CDR2 SMNVEV (reference sequence). Losses at the gene ends were 5 bases for V and 6 bases for J; bases not matched to a gene: 7. DNA of the CDR3: TGTGCCAGCAGTAAAGGACAGGGGATTTCTGAAGCTTTCTTT. Translated: CASSKGQGISEAFF.

This clone was seen a few times. V gene TRBV15 combines with J gene TRBJ2-7; D call uncertain. Trimming stripped 3 bases from V and 2 bases from J, with 11 bases between. CDR1 LNHNV and CDR2 YYDKDF come from the germline V gene (reference sequence). CDR3 length equals 14 residues. The CDR3: CATSSLSSTYEQYF. The DNA for the CDR3 is TGTGCCACCAGCAGTCTCAGTAGCACCTACGAGCAGTACTTC.

The J gene is TRBJ2-5, the V gene TRBV14, with D hard to call. V was shortened by 3 bases and J by 2 bases, with 10 bases between the two germline ends. Germline CDR1 is SGHDN and CDR2 is FVKESK. The CDR3 consists of 14 residues. DNA of the CDR3: TGTGCCAGCAGCCAGGTTCCTGGGCAAGAGACCCAGTACTTC. Translating it yields CASSQVPGQETQYF.

In its sample, this clone was seen once. The V call is TRBV4-3, the J call TRBJ2-5; no clear D gene. CDR1 is LGHNA and CDR2 is YSLEER in the germline V gene. The CDR3 length is 14 residues. V shed 4 bases and J shed 7 bases, with 16 bases lying between them. The CDR3 reads CASSLQDGWGTQYF. Here the CDR3 DNA reads TGCGCCAGCAGCCTTCAGGACGGATGGGGGACCCAGTACTTC.